This record covers a single T cell receptor beta chain. V trimming: 3 bases; J trimming: 7 bases; junction bases outside the gene matches: 7. This CDR3 region has 16 residues. Germline CDR1 and CDR2: MNHEY and SMNVEV (reference sequence). TCR beta CDR3 regions were amplified from RNA. An initial round of RT-PCR targeting the TCR CDR3 relied on the HTBI primer set. Via MiXCR, TCRdb re-called the multiplex PCR reads, giving one row per CDR3 protein. The table lists approximately 400,000 distinct CDR3 sequences, approximately 12% of them singletons. This sample is part of a study of T cells in Graves' hyperthyroidism and ophthalmopathy. Fresh peripheral blood, around 11 ml of it, supplied the PBMCs.

This chain links TRBV27 with TRBJ2-2, with 11 bases aligning to TRBD1. The origin of this receptor is a man in his thirties or forties with Graves' hyperthyroidism that later progressed to Graves' ophthalmopathy. The sample comprised blood. CDR3 protein: CASSFRDRGFGGELFF. The CDR3 bases are TGTGCCAGCAGTTTCCGGGACAGGGGGTTCGGCGGGGAGCTGTTTTTT.